The 23 T cell receptor beta chains reported below all come from one sample, sequenced in a study of prognosis after radiotherapy for stage I lung cancer. Amplification of the TCR beta CDR3 (from genomic DNA) was done by two-round multiplex PCR. With primers specific to each TRBV and TRBJ gene, the first-round PCR was performed. TCRdb ran MiXCR on the multiplex PCR reads and lists one entry per CDR3 protein. In the table there are roughly 13,000 distinct CDR3 sequences, 50% to 70% of which are singletons. Sequencing was performed on PBMCs, taken before or after stereotactic body radiation therapy (not recorded which). All receptors come from a donor over 45 with non-small cell lung cancer.

This clonotype occurred many times. The gene calls are TRBV5-5 and TRBJ1-2; D might be TRBD1 (5 bases). Germline V gene lookup returns CDR1 SGHKS and CDR2 YYEKEE (reference sequence). This CDR3 spans 13 amino acids. With 7 bases removed from V and 7 bases from J, the gap between germline ends came to 17 bases. The CDR3 here is CASSMGGLFGYTF. DNA of the CDR3: TGTGCCAGCTCCATGGGGGGTCTCTTTGGCTACACCTTC.

Concerning this clonotype itself: The junction and the germline gene differ at one end; a read error may be behind it. This chain links TRBV6-5 with TRBJ2-7; no reliable D call. This CDR3 is built from 14 residues. Germline V gene lookup returns CDR1 MNHEY and CDR2 SVGAGI. Here the CDR3 DNA reads TGTTCCAGCAGTTACTCGAGAGGCATCTACGAGCAGTACTTC. Its translation is CSSSYSRGIYEQYF.

The rearrangement joins TRBV2 to TRBJ2-5; 8 bases map to TRBD2. V shed 6 bases, J shed 5 bases, and the junction held 5 bases outside the gene matches. CDR1 and CDR2 from the germline V gene are SNHLY and FYNNEI. The CDR3 is 13 amino acids. This CDR3 reads CASSGGAWETQYF. CDR3 coding DNA: TGTGCCAGCAGCGGGGGGGCCTGGGAGACCCAGTACTTC. Complete variable domain (other parts from reference TRBV2 and TRBJ2-5): EPEVTQTPSHQVTQMGQEVILRCVPISNHLYFYWYRQILGQKVEFLVSFYNNEISEKSEIFDDQFSVERPDGSNFTLKIRSTKLEDSAMYFCASSGGAWETQYFGPGTRLLVL.

This sequence joins TRBV6-2 or TRBV6-3 and TRBJ2-1, with 7 nucleotides matching TRBD1. Germline trimming cut 6 bases from V and 6 bases from J; bases unmatched to any gene: 5. The germline gives CDR1 MNHEY, CDR2 SVGEGT. The CDR3 covers 13 residues. The CDR3 loop is CASSPQGRNEQFF. CDR3 DNA sequence: TGTGCCAGCAGCCCACAGGGGCGCAATGAGCAGTTCTTC.

Within the sample, this clonotype is medium-sized. The genes are TRBV6-4 and TRBJ1-6; D is uncertain. The CDR3 runs to 16 residues. With 0 bases removed from V and 9 bases from J, the gap between germline ends came to 15 bases. Germline V gene data show CDR1 as MRHNA and CDR2 as SNTAGT. The CDR3 loop reads CASSDSRVRYGSPLHF. CDR3 sequence (DNA): TGTGCCAGCAGTGACTCACGAGTGAGGTATGGTTCACCCCTCCACTTT.

CDR3 protein: CASRALTANEKLFF. The DNA of the CDR3 is TGTGCCTCCCGGGCCCTCACAGCCAATGAAAAACTGTTTTTT. The chain uses TRBV2 and TRBJ1-4; no definite D call. Germline values: CDR1 SNHLY, CDR2 FYNNEI. CDR3 length: 14 amino acids. Trimming took 11 bases from V and 5 from J, leaving 18 bases between them.

This clonotype has ten or more counts. V gene TRBV7-9 combines with J gene TRBJ1-5; D not certain. V was trimmed by 0 bases and J by 4 bases, leaving 4 bases between them. The CDR3 has 13 amino acids. CDR1 and CDR2 from the germline V gene are SEHNR and FQNEAQ (reference sequence). The CDR3 DNA is TGTGCCAGCAGCTTAGCCCTTAATCAGCCCCAGCATTTT. Encoded protein: CASSLALNQPQHF.

This chain connects TRBV11-2 to TRBJ2-3; D is tentatively TRBD1 or TRBD2 (5 bases each). Deletions cut 0 bases from V and 1 base from J, with 8 bases between. CDR1 is SGHAT, CDR2 FQNNGV, per germline. CDR3 size: 15 residues. The CDR3 DNA sequence: TGTGCCAGCAGCTTAGAGGGGGTGGGCACAGATACGCAGTATTTT. This gives the protein CASSLEGVGTDTQYF.

By its share, this clonotype is medium-sized. This rearrangement joins TRBV11-3 to TRBJ2-7; 9 nucleotides agree with TRBD1. Unmatched junction bases numbered 4, after V lost 3 bases and J lost 1 base. This CDR3 is 15 amino acids long. Germline V lookup: CDR1 SGHNT, CDR2 YENEEA. The CDR3 nucleotides read TGTGCCAGCAGCTTCCAGGACAGGGGTTCCTACGAGCAGTACTTC. Protein sequence: CASSFQDRGSYEQYF.

This clonotype was picked up many times. The chain joins TRBV10-3 to TRBJ2-2, with 9 positions matching TRBD2. V lost 5 bases to trimming and J lost 5 bases; unmatched junction nucleotides: 9. This CDR3 has 16 amino acids. Looked up from germline, CDR1 is ENHRY and CDR2 is SYGVKD. This CDR3 is CAISKAGGLSTGELFF. As DNA, the CDR3 is TGTGCCATCAGTAAAGCGGGAGGTCTGAGTACCGGGGAGCTGTTTTTT.

This clonotype was counted ten times or more. This chain links TRBV28 with TRBJ2-7; the match to TRBD2 covers 8 bases. The CDR3 has 14 amino acids. V lost 7 bases, J lost 1 base, and 6 bases stayed unmatched. Germline V gene sequence: CDR1 MDHEN, CDR2 SYDVKM. CDR3 sequence (DNA): TGTGCCAGCAAGGGGACTAGTTTATCCTACGAGCAGTACTTC. It is translated as CASKGTSLSYEQYF.

V gene TRBV5-1 combines with J gene TRBJ2-6; D is possibly TRBD1 (6 bases). The V gene lost 4 bases and the J gene lost 1 base, with 9 bases spanning the gap. CDR1 and CDR2 (germline): SGHRS, YFSETQ. The CDR3 loop spans 15 amino acids. The CDR3 spells CASSPGESGANVLTF. CDR3 bases: TGCGCCAGCAGCCCAGGGGAATCTGGGGCCAACGTCCTGACTTTC.

The chain carries TRBV24-1 and TRBJ2-1, with 10 bases aligning to TRBD2. CDR1 is KGHDR and CDR2 is SFDVKD in the germline V gene. The ends lost 1 base at V and 7 bases at J; junction bases unmatched: 3. This CDR3 region has 15 residues. This CDR3 reads CATSDLAGGVNEQFF. The CDR3 DNA sequence: TGTGCCACCAGTGATTTAGCGGGGGGGGTGAATGAGCAGTTCTTC.

A remark on this clonotype: A far larger clone is a single base away, which makes a read error likely. Lacking the conserved final phenylalanine or tryptophan, this CDR3 likely reflects a read error. The V gene is TRBV7-3, the J gene TRBJ2-5; D gene uncertain. The DNA end is a closer match to TRBJ2-1, so the J assignment may be wrong. The CDR3 runs to 13 residues. Germline CDR1 SGHTA, CDR2 FQGTGA. Written as DNA, the CDR3 is TGTGCCAGCAGCTTAACCAATTCGGCTGAGCAGTTCCTC. Protein product: CASSLTNSAEQFL.

The gene calls are TRBV7-2 and TRBJ2-2; 13 positions match TRBD2. This CDR3 contains 15 residues. CDR1 is SGHTA and CDR2 is FQGNSA in the germline V gene. Trimming removed 7 bases from V and 5 bases from J; junction bases left unmatched: 4. Here the CDR3 DNA reads TGTGCCAGCATCTCGGGACTAGCGGGGACCGGGGAGCTGTTTTTT. Amino acids: CASISGLAGTGELFF.

V usage is TRBV12-3 or TRBV12-4 and J usage is TRBJ2-2; D ambiguous. The ends were cut back, 4 bases at V and 0 bases at J, with 9 bases in the middle. The CDR3 covers 15 residues. CDR3 nucleotide sequence: TGTGCCAGCAGTTCCACTATCGCGAACACCGGGGAGCTGTTTTTT. This sequence encodes CASSSTIANTGELFF.

A note on this clonotype: This is likely an artifact of a read error, given a far larger clone one base away. V is TRBV11-3 and J is TRBJ2-5; 10 bases are a match to TRBD2. The assigned J gene may be wrong: the sequence end matches TRBJ2-1 better. The CDR3 contains 16 residues. Germline V gene data show CDR1 as SGHNT and CDR2 as YENEEA. The chain's CDR3 is CASSPRTSGTYIEQFF. The DNA for the CDR3 is TGTGCCAGCAGCCCTAGGACTAGCGGAACCTACATTGAGCAGTTCTTC.

This clonotype was counted ten times or more. V gene TRBV19 combines with J gene TRBJ1-1; the D is unclear. V lost 1 base and J lost 3, with 6 bases in between. CDR3 length: 13 amino acids. CDR1 and CDR2 from the germline V gene are LNHDA and SQIVND (reference sequence). CDR3 in DNA: TGTGCCAGTAGTATAGTCCAGGACACTGAAGCTTTCTTT. Amino acid sequence: CASSIVQDTEAFF.

This clonotype is classed as medium-sized (0.01 to 0.1%). The V call is TRBV11-3, the J call TRBJ2-7; 7 nucleotides match TRBD2. Germline CDR1 SGHNT, CDR2 YENEEA. The CDR3 contains 15 residues. V shed 5 bases and J 2 bases; nucleotides not matched to a gene: 9. The CDR3 region is CASSPWTSFTYEQYF. The CDR3 nucleotides are TGTGCCAGCAGCCCCTGGACTAGTTTCACCTACGAGCAGTACTTC. The complete variable domain, with remaining parts taken from reference TRBV11-3 and TRBJ2-7, reads EAGVVQSPRYKIIEKKQPVAFWCNPISGHNTLYWYLQNLGQGPELLIRYENEEAVDDSQLPKDRFSAERLKGVDSTLKIQPAELGDSAVYLCASSPWTSFTYEQYFGPGTRLTVT.

The chain combines TRBV4-1 with TRBJ2-7; TRBD2 aligns across 10 bases. The V segment lost 2 bases and the J segment 3 bases; nucleotides outside the gene matches: 7. The CDR3 covers 16 residues. Germline CDR1 is MGHRA and CDR2 is YSYEKL. The CDR3 sequence: CASSQCGLAAVYEQYF. The CDR3 nucleotides are TGCGCCAGCAGCCAATGTGGACTAGCGGCAGTCTACGAGCAGTACTTC.

A word on this clonotype: At one end, the junction sequence differs from germline, possibly due to a read error. The chain couples TRBV7-9 to TRBJ2-3; a weak D match, TRBD2 (5 bases). CDR3 size: 15 residues. Germline V gene data show CDR1 as SEHNR and CDR2 as FQNEAQ (reference sequence). The CDR3 loop reads CASSLADSRLDTQYF. The CDR3 DNA sequence: TGTGCCAGCAGCCTAGCCGACTCACGCTTGGATACGCAGTATTTT.

To note about this clonotype: The junction does not match germline at one end; this may be a read error. The chain uses TRBV7-2 and TRBJ1-2; D remains unclear. Germline V gene sequence: CDR1 SGHTA, CDR2 FQGNSA. This CDR3 is built from 14 residues. CDR3 in DNA: TGTGCCAGCATCTTAGGACCCGTTGGGGATTGCTACACCTTC. It codes for CASILGPVGDCYTF.

This clonotype was found many times. The chain recombines TRBV2 with TRBJ1-1, with 7 bases that match TRBD1. The V gene's germline CDR1 is SNHLY and CDR2 FYNNEI. The V and J ends lost 3 bases and 1 base, in that order; junction bases with no gene match: 2. This CDR3 has 14 amino acids. The CDR3 sequence: CASSDWDRNTEAFF. The DNA for the CDR3 is TGTGCCAGCAGTGACTGGGACAGGAACACTGAAGCTTTCTTT.